This T cell receptor beta chain was found in a study of blood T cell repertoires in COVID-19. Across the whole study: Sources were T cells, B-cell-depleted T cells, or PBMCs; the material itself was cDNA or gDNA.

CDR3 size: 14 residues. Germline V gene sequence: CDR1 KGHSH, CDR2 LQKENI. Losses at the gene ends were 3 bases for V and 3 bases for J; bases not matched to a gene: 3. The data were produced by immunoSEQ multiplex PCR, yet TCRdb's version contains in-frame clones alone and is incomplete. This table holds fewer than 45,000 clones, roughly 90% found once. The sample taken for sequencing was peripheral blood. This clonotype originated in a man between 60 and 75 years old with active or convalescent COVID-19. The chain has TRBV18 and TRBJ2-7; 9 bases line up with TRBD1. The CDR3 protein is CASSPMTGGYEQYF. For the CDR3, the DNA is TGTGCCAGCTCACCTATGACAGGGGGCTACGAGCAGTACTTC.